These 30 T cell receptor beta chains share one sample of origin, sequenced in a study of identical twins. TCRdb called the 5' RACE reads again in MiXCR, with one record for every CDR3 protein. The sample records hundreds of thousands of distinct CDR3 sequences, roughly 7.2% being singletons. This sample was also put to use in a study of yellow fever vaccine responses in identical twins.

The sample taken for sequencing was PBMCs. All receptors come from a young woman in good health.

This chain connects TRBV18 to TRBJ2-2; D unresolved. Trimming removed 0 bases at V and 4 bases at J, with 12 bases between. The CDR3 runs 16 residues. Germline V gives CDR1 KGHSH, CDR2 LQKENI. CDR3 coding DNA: TGTGCCAGCTCACCACCTTCTGGTATTACCACCGGGGAGCTGTTTTTT. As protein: CASSPPSGITTGELFF.

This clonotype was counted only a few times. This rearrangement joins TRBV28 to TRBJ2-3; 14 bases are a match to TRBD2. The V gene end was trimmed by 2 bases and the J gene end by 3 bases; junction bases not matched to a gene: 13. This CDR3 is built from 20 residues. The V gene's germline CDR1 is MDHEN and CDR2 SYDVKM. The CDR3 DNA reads TGTGCCAGCAGTTTACCTCAGGGACACGGGACTAGCGGGAGTACAGATACGCAGTATTTT. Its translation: CASSLPQGHGTSGSTDTQYF. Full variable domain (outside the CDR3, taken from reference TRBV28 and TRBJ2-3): DVKVTQSSRYLVKRTGEKVFLECVQDMDHENMFWYRQDPGLGLRLIYFSYDVKMKEKGDIPEGYSVSREKKERFSLILESASTNQTSMYLCASSLPQGHGTSGSTDTQYFGPGTRLTVL.

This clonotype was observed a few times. For the CDR3, the DNA is TGTGCCAGCAGTTTCCCGGGGGGCCGCAATGAGCAGTTCTTC. It yields the protein CASSFPGGRNEQFF. The rearrangement uses TRBV12-3 or TRBV12-4 and TRBJ2-1; the D gene is possibly TRBD2 (7 bases). V lost 3 bases and J 6 bases, leaving 12 bases between the germline ends. The CDR3 runs 14 residues.

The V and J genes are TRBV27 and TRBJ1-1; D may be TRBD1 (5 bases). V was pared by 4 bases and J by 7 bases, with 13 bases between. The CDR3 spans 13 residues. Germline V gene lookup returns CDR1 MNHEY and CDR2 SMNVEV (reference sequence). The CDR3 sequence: CASSSHDRYEAFF. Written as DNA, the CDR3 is TGTGCCAGCAGTTCCCACGACAGATATGAAGCTTTCTTT.

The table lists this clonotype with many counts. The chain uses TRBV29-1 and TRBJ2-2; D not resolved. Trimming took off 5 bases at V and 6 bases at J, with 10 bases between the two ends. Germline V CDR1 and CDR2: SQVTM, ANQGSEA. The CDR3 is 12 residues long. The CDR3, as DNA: TGCAGCGTTCCCCAGTTTCCCGGGGAGCTGTTTTTT. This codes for CSVPQFPGELFF.

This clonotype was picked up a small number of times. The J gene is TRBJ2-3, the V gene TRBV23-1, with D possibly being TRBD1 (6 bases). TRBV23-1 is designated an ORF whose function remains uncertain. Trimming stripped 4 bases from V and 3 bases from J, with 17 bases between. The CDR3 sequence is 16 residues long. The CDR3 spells CASSPEQGGRTDTQYF. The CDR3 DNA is TGCGCCAGCAGTCCTGAACAGGGTGGAAGGACAGATACGCAGTATTTT.

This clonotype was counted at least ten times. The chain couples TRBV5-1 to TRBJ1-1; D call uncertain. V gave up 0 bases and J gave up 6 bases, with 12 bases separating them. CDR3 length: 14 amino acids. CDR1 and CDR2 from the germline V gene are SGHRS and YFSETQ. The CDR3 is CASSLVGTSAEAFF. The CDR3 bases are TGCGCCAGCAGCTTGGTGGGCACCAGCGCTGAAGCTTTCTTT. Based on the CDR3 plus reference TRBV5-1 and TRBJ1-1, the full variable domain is KAGVTQTPRYLIKTRGQQVTLSCSPISGHRSVSWYQQTPGQGLQFLFEYFSETQRNKGNFPGRFSGRQFSNSRSEMNVSTLELGDSALYLCASSLVGTSAEAFFGQGTRLTVV.

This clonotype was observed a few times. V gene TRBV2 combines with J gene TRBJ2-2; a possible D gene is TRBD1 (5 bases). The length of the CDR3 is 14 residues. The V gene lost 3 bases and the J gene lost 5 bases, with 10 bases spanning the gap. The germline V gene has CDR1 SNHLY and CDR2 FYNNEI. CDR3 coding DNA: TGTGCCAGCAGTGAGGGGCTCAGGACCGGGGAGCTGTTTTTT. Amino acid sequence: CASSEGLRTGELFF.

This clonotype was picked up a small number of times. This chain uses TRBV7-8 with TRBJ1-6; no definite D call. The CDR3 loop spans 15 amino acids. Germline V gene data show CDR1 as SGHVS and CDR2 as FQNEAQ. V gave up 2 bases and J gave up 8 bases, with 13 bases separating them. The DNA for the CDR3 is TGTGCCAGCAGCTTAAGTGTAGACGGTGATTCACCCCTCCACTTT. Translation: CASSLSVDGDSPLHF. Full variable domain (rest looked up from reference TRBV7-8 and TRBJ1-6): GAGVSQSPRYKVAKRGQDVALRCDPISGHVSLFWYQQALGQGPEFLTYFQNEAQLDKSGLPSDRFFAERPEGSVSTLKIQRTQQEDSAVYLCASSLSVDGDSPLHFGNGTRLTVT.

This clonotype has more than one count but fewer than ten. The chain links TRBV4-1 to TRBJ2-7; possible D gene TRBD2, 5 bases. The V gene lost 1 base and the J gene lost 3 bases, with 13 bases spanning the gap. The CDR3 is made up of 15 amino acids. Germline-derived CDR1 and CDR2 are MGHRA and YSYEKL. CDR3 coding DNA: TGCGCCAGCAGCCAAGGTATAGGACTCATCTACGAGCAGTACGTC. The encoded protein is CASSQGIGLIYEQYV.

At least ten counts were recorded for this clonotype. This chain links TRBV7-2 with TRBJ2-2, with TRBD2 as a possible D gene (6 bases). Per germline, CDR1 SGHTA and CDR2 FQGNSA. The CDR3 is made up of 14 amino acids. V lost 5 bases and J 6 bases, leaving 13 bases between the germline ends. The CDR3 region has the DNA TGTGCCAGCAGCCCCCAACTAGCAGCCGGGGAGCTGTTTTTT. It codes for CASSPQLAAGELFF.

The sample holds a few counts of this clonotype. CDR3 protein: CASSVDLAGGLDTQYF. CDR3 bases: TGTGCCAGCAGCGTAGATTTAGCGGGGGGGTTAGATACGCAGTATTTT. The chain employs TRBV9 and TRBJ2-3; the match to TRBD2 covers 11 bases. V lost 0 bases, J lost 5 bases, and 5 bases stayed unmatched. Germline V gene sequence: CDR1 SGDLS, CDR2 YYNGEE. The CDR3 is 16 amino acids.

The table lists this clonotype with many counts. The CDR3 nucleotides read TGTGCCAGCAGCCACTTCGGACAGGGCGTTGGAAACACCATATATTTT. This translates into CASSHFGQGVGNTIYF. This chain uses TRBV25-1 with TRBJ1-3, with 8 bases fitting TRBD1. V dropped 6 bases and J dropped 3; count of bases not matched to a gene: 10. CDR1 is MGHDK and CDR2 is SYGVNS in the germline V gene. This CDR3 is built from 16 residues.

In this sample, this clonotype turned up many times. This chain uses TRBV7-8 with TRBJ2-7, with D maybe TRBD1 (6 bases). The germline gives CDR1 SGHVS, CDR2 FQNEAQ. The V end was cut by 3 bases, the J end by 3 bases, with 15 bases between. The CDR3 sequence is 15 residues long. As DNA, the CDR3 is TGTGCCAGCAGCTTCCGGCGGACAGAAAACTACGAGCAGTACTTC. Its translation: CASSFRRTENYEQYF.

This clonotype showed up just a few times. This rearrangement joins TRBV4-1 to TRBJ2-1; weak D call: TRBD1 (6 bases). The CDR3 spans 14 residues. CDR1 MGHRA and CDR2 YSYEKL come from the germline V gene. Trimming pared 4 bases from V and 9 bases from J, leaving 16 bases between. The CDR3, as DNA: TGCGCCAGCAGCCTCCACCGGACAGAGGCTGAGCAGTTCTTC. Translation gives CASSLHRTEAEQFF.

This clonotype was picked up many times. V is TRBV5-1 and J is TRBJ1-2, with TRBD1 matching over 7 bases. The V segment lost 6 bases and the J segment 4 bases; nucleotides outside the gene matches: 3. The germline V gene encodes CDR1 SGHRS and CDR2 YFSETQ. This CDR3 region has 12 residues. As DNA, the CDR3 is TGCGCCAGCACTGCAGGGGGCTATGGCTACACCTTC. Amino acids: CASTAGGYGYTF.

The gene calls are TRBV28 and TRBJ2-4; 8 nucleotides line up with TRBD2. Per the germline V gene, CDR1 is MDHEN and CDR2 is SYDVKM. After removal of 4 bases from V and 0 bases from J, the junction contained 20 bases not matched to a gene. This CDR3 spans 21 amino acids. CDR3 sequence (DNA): TGTGCCAGCAGTTCCCGATACGAAAGCGGGAGCCACCCACTAGCCAAAAACATTCAGTACTTC. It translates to CASSSRYESGSHPLAKNIQYF. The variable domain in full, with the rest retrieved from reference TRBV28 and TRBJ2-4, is DVKVTQSSRYLVKRTGEKVFLECVQDMDHENMFWYRQDPGLGLRLIYFSYDVKMKEKGDIPEGYSVSREKKERFSLILESASTNQTSMYLCASSSRYESGSHPLAKNIQYFGAGTRLSVL.

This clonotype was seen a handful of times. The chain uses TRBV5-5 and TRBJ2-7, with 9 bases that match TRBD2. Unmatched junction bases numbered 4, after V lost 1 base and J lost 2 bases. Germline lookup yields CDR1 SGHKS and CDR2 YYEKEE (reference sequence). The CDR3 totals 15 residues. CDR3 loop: CASSLRASGAYEQYF. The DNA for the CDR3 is TGTGCCAGCAGCTTGAGGGCTAGCGGGGCCTACGAGCAGTACTTC.

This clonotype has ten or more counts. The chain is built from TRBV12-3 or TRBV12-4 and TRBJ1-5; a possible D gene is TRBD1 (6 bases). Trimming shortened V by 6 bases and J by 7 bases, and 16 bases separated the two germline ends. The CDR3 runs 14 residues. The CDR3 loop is CASSLGQWGQPQHF. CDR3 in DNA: TGTGCCAGCAGCCTGGGACAATGGGGACAGCCCCAGCATTTT.

This CDR3 reads CASSHTGTPWNNEQFF. CDR3 DNA: TGTGCCAGCAGCCATACCGGGACCCCCTGGAACAATGAGCAGTTCTTC. This rearrangement joins TRBV7-9 to TRBJ2-1; D might be TRBD1 or TRBD2, each matching 5 bases. Germline V gene lookup returns CDR1 SEHNR and CDR2 FQNEAQ (reference sequence). Deletions cut 5 bases from V and 5 bases from J, with 19 bases between. This CDR3 is built from 16 residues.

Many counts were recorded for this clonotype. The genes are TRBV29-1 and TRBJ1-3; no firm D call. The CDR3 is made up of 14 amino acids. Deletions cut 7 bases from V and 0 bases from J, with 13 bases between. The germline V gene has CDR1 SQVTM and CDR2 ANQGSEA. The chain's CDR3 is CSGAVGTSGNTIYF. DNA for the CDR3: TGCAGCGGTGCAGTTGGAACCTCTGGAAACACCATATATTTT.

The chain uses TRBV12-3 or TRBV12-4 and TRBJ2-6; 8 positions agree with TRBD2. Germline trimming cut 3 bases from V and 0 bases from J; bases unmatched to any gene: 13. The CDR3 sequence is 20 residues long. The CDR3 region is CASSFRAGIAGSSGANVLTF. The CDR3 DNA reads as TGTGCCAGCAGTTTCCGTGCCGGGATAGCGGGGAGCTCTGGGGCCAACGTCCTGACTTTC.

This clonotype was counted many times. The CDR3 is CASSIGVGLYEQYF. CDR3 DNA sequence: TGTGCCAGCAGCATAGGGGTAGGCCTCTACGAGCAGTACTTC. This sequence joins TRBV6-1 and TRBJ2-7; possibly TRBD1 for D (5 bases). Trimming removed 6 bases at V and 3 bases at J, with 15 bases between. The length of the CDR3 is 14 residues. Germline lookup yields CDR1 MNHNS and CDR2 SASEGT.

CDR3 protein: CASSPGLRTEAFF. CDR3 DNA: TGTGCCAGCAGCCCTGGACTGAGGACTGAAGCTTTCTTT. The rearrangement joins TRBV12-3 or TRBV12-4 to TRBJ1-1; D gene unclear. The V and J ends lost 6 bases and 5 bases respectively, with 13 bases between them. This CDR3 has 13 amino acids.

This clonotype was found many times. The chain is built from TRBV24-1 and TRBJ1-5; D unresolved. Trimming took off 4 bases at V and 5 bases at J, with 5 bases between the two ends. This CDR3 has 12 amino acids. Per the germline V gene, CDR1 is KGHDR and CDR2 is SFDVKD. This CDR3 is CATSDQDQPQHF. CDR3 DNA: TGTGCCACCAGTGACCAGGATCAGCCCCAGCATTTT.

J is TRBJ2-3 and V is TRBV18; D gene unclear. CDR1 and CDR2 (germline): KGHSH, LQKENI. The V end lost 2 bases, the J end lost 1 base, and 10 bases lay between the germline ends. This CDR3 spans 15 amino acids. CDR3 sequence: CASSPRVARTDTQYF. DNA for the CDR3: TGTGCCAGCTCACCAAGAGTTGCACGCACAGATACGCAGTATTTT.

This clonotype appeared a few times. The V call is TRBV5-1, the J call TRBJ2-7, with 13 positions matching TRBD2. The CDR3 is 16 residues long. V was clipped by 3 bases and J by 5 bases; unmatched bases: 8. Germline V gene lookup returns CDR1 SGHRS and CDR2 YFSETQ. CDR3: CASSSRTSGSRDEQYF. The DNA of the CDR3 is TGCGCCAGCAGCTCAAGGACTAGCGGGAGTCGGGACGAGCAGTACTTC.

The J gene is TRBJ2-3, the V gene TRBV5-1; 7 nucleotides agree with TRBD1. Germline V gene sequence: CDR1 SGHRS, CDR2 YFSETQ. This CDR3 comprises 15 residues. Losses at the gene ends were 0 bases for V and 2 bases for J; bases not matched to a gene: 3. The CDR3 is CASSLGDSPTDTQYF. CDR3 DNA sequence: TGCGCCAGCAGCTTGGGGGACAGCCCCACAGATACGCAGTATTTT.

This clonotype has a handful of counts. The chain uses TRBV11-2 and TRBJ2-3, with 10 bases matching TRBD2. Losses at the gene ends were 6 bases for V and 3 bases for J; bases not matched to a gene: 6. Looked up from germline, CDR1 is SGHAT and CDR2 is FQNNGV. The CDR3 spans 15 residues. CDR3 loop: CASRGAGGVTDTQYF. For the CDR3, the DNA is TGTGCCAGCAGGGGAGCGGGGGGGGTTACAGATACGCAGTATTTT.

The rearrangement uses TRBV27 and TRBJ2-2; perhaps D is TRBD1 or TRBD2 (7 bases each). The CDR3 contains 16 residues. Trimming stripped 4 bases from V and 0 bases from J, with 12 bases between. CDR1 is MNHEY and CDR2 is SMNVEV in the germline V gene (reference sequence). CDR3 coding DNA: TGTGCCAGCAGTTCAAGCGGGACAGCGAACACCGGGGAGCTGTTTTTT. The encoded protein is CASSSSGTANTGELFF.